The T cell receptor beta chain described here comes from a study of Ad26.COV2.S vaccination and SARS-CoV-2 variants. Repertoires were generated with immunoSEQ multiplex PCR, while TCRdb's copy carries only in-frame clones and drops some. The table lists around 140,000 clones, roughly 85% of them singletons. Trimming pared 4 bases from V and 5 bases from J, leaving 14 bases between. Germline CDR1 reads SGHTA; CDR2 reads FQGNSA. The CDR3 extends over 14 amino acids. A remark on this clone: Antigen specificity is unknown.

Study observations and caveats: The study found higher spike-specific TCR breadth in vaccine than placebo recipients.

This sequence joins TRBV7-2 and TRBJ2-5; the D gene is possibly TRBD1 (5 bases). This receptor was identified in a human donor who had recovered from COVID-19. The input for sequencing was peripheral blood, taken after recovery from COVID-19. CDR3 protein: CASSSGQLGETQYF. CDR3 nucleotide sequence: TGTGCCAGCAGCTCTGGACAATTGGGGGAGACCCAGTACTTC.